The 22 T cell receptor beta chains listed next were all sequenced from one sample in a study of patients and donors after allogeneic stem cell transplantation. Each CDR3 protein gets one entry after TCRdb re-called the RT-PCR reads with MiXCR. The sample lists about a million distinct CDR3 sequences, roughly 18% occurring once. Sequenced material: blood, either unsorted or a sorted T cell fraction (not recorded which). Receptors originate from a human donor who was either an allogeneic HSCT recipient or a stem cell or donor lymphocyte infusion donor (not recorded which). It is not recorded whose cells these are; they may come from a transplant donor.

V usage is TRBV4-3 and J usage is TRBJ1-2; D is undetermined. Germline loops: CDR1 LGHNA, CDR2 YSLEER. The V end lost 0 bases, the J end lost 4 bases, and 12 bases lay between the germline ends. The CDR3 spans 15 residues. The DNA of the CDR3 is TGCGCCAGCAGCCAAGATTGGAAACAGCTCTATGGCTACACCTTC. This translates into CASSQDWKQLYGYTF.

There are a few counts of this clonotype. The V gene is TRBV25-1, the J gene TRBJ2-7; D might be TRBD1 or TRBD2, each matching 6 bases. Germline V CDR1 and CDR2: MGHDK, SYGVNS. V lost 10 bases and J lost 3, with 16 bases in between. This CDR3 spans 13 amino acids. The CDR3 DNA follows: TGTGCCACACAGAGGGGGGTTGGCTACGAGCAGTACTTC. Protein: CATQRGVGYEQYF.

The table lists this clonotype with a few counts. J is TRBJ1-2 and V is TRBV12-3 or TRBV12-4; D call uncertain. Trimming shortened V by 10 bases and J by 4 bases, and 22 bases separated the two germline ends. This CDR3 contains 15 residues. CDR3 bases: TGTGCCAACATGAAAAAGGGATTTGGTACCTATGGCTACACCTTC. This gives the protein CANMKKGFGTYGYTF.

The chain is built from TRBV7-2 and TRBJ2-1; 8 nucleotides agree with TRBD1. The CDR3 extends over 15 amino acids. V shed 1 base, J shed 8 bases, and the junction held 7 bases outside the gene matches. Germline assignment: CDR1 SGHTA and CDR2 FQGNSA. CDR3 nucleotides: TGTGCCAGCAGCTTAGACGGGGACAGGCACGATGAGCAGTTCTTC. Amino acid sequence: CASSLDGDRHDEQFF.

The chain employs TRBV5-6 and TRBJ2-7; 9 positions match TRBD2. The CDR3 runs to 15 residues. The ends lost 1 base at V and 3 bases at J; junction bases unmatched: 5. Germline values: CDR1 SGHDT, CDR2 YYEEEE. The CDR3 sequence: CASSLMGLALYEQYF. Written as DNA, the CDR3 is TGTGCCAGCAGCTTGATGGGACTAGCCCTCTACGAGCAGTACTTC.

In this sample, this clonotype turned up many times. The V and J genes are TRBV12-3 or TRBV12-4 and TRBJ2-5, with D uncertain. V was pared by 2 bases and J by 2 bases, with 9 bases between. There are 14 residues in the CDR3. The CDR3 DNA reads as TGTGCCAGCAGTTTAACGGCCTCACAAGAGACCCAGTACTTC. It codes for CASSLTASQETQYF.

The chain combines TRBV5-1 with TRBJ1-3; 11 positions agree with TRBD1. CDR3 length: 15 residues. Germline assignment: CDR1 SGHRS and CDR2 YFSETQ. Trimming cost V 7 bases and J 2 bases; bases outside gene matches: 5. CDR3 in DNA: TGCGCCAGCCGCTCGGGACAGGGGGCTGGAAACACCATATATTTT. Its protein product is CASRSGQGAGNTIYF.

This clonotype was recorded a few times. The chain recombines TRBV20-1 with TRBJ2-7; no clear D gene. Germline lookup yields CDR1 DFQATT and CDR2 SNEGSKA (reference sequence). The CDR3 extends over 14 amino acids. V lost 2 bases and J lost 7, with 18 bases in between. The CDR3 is CSARHRVGPEEQYF. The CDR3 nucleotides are TGCAGTGCTAGACACCGAGTGGGTCCTGAGGAGCAGTACTTC.

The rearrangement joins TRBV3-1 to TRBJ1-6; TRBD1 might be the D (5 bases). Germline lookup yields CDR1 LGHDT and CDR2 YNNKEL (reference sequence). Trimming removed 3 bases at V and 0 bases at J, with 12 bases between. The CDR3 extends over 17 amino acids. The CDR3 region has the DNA TGTGCCAGCAGCCACACGCGGACAATCTCCTATAATTCACCCCTCCACTTT. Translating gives CASSHTRTISYNSPLHF.

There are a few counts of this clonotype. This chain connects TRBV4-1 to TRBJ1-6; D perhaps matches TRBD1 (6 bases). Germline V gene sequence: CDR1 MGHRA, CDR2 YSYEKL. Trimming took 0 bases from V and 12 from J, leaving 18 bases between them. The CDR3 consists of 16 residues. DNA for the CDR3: TGCGCCAGCAGCCAAGATAAGTCTCGGAGGGGGGAACCCCTCCACTTT. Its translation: CASSQDKSRRGEPLHF.

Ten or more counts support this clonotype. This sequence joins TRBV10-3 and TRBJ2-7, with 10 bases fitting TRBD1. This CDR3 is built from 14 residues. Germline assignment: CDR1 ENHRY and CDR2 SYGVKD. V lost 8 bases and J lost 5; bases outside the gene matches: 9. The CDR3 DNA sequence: TGTGCCATCGCAAAGGGACAGGGGTTCAACGAGCAGTACTTC. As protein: CAIAKGQGFNEQYF.

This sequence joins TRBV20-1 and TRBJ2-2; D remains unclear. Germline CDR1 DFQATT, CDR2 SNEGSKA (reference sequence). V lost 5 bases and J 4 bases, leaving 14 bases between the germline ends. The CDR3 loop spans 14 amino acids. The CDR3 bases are TGCAGTGCTTCGACGGATGCGAGCACCGGGGAGCTGTTTTTT. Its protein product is CSASTDASTGELFF.

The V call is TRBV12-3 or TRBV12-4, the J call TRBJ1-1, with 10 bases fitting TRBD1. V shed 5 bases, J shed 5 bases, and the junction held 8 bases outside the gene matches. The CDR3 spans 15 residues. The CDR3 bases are TGTGCCAGCAGTCCCCGACAGGGGGCGAGGACTGAAGCTTTCTTT. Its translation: CASSPRQGARTEAFF.

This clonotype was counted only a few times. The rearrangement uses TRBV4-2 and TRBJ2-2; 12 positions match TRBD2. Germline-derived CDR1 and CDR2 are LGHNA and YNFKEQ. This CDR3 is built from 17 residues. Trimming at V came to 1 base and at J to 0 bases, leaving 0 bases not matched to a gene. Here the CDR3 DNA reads TGTGCCAGCAGCCAAGCTAGCGGGGGGGCGAACACCGGGGAGCTGTTTTTT. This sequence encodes CASSQASGGANTGELFF.

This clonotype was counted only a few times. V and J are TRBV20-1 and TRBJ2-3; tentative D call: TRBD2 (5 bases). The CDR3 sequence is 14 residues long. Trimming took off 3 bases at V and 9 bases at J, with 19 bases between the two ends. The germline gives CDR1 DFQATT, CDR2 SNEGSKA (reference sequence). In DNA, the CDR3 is TGCAGTGCTAGGACGGGCTACGGGATGAGAACGCAGTATTTT. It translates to CSARTGYGMRTQYF.

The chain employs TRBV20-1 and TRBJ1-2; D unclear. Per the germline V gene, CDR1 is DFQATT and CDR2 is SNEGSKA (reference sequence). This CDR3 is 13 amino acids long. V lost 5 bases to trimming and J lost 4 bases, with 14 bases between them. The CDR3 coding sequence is TGCAGTGCTTGGGATACAGCTTCCTATGGCTACACCTTC. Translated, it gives CSAWDTASYGYTF.

CDR3 DNA sequence: TGTGCCAGCAGCTACAGGGTCCTTAGCACAGATACGCAGTATTTT. Translated: CASSYRVLSTDTQYF. V gene TRBV7-6 combines with J gene TRBJ2-3; tentative D call: TRBD1 (6 bases). The germline V gene has CDR1 SGHVS and CDR2 FNYEAQ. This CDR3 has 15 residues. V shed 4 bases and J shed 0 bases, with 11 bases lying between them.

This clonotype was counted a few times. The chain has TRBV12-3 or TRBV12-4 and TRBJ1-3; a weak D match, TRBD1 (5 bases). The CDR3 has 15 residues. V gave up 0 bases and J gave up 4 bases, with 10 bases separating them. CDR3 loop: CASSLAQGYGNTIYF. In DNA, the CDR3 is TGTGCCAGCAGTTTAGCCCAGGGATACGGAAACACCATATATTTT.

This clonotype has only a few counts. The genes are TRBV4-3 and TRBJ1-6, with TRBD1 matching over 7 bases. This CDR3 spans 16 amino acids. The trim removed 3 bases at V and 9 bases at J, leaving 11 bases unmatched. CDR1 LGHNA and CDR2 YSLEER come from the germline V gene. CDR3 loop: CASSQSLETGTSPLHF. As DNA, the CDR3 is TGCGCCAGCAGCCAGTCCTTGGAGACAGGGACTTCACCCCTCCACTTT.

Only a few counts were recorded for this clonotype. In DNA form, the CDR3 reads TGCGCCAGCAGCCAAGACGGACAGGGGGAAGAGACCCAGTACTTC. It codes for CASSQDGQGEETQYF. The chain couples TRBV4-1 to TRBJ2-5; 10 bases agree with TRBD1. V trimming: 0 bases; J trimming: 3 bases; junction bases outside the gene matches: 1. Germline CDR1 reads MGHRA; CDR2 reads YSYEKL. The CDR3 extends over 15 amino acids.

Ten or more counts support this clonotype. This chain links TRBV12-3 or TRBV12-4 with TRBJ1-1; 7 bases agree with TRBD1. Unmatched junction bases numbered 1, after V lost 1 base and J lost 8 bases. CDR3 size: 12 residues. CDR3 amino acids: CASSLDRGEAFF. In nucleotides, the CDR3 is TGTGCCAGCAGTTTAGACAGGGGAGAAGCTTTCTTT.

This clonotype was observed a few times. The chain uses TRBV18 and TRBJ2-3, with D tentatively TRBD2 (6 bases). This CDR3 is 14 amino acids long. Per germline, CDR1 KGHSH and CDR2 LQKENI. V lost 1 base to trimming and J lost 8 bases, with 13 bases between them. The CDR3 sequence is CASSPLTPGLTQYF. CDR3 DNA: TGTGCCAGCTCACCACTCACACCGGGACTTACGCAGTATTTT.